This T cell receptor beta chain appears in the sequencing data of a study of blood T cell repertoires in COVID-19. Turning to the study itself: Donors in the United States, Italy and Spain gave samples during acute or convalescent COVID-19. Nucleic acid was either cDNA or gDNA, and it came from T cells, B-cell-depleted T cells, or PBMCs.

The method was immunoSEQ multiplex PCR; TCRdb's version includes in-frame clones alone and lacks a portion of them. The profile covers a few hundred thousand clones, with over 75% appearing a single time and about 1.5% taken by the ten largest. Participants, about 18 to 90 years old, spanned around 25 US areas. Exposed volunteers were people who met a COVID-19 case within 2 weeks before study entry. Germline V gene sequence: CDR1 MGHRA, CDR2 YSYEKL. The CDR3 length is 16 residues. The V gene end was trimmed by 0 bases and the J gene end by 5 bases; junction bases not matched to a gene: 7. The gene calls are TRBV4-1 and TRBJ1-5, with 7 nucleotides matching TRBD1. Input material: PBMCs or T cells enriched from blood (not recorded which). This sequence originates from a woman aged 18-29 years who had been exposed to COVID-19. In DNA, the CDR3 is TGCGCCAGCAGCCAAGATGAGACAGGGTGGGATCAGCCCCAGCATTTT. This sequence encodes CASSQDETGWDQPQHF.